The text below deals with one T cell receptor (beta chain). Its antigen is currently not known. Base qualities are not recorded, but no much larger clone differs from it by a single base. The receptor library was made with 5' RACE. TCRdb lists the instrument as Illumina HiSeq 2500. The second PCR ran for about 6 to 11 cycles and used a J-beta primer mix along with a sample-barcoded 5' primer. A unique molecular identifier was introduced onto each TCR beta cDNA molecule by a template-switch 5' adaptor carrying 12 random nucleotides. Each sample yielded at least 3 million CDR3-containing paired-end reads. First-strand cDNA synthesis was performed from all RNA using the Mint cDNA synthesis kit, with priming by a TRBC-specific oligonucleotide. Following uracil-DNA glycosylase treatment, all cDNA underwent a first 18-cycle PCR with the universal primers M1SS and BC2_uni_R. As for the authors' bioinformatics: For normalization, 1 million high-quality reads were randomly selected from each sample, with every read carrying a distinct molecular identifier. Instead of being binned into consensus sequences, reads that shared molecular identifiers were thrown out. MiTCR, with a Q25 quality threshold and the strictest error-elimination algorithm, was used for CDR3 identification, clonotype clustering and error correction. A nonparametric unseen species model with Euler transformation was used to estimate a lower bound on total TCR beta diversity. Starting from the raw public reads, TCRdb applied fastp trimming at Q25, assembled clones with MiXCR and retained in-frame beta chains. Identical CDR3 proteins give one entry, which carries the most common genes and DNA. Here the V and J calls rest on TCRdb's processing, not on the authors' analysis. For this sample the table gives about 1.6 million distinct CDR3 sequences, of which roughly 30% were detected only once. Roughly 10% of the sample goes to the ten largest clones.

This sample stems from a study of blood T cells in healthy people across ages (dated by TCRdb to between 2014 and 2016). About the full investigation: In model experiments, roughly one uniquely barcoded TCR beta cDNA molecule per two T cells was captured by template switching. For two donors (one aged 18 to 29 and one aged 80 or older), the study analyzed two additional independent replicas of 1 million unique cDNA reads from the same blood draw. Donors of different ages were randomly distributed across sequencing lanes to avoid experimental bias. Age-related changes in TCR beta repertoire diversity were measured in the study by deep sequencing normalized with unique cDNA molecular identifiers. The donors were divided into four age groups: young (average approximately 16 years), middle-aged (roughly 42), aged (under 70) and long-lived (more than 75).

Donors were 39 systemically healthy Caucasian individuals from Russia aged roughly 6 to 90 years. About 9.6 milliliters of peripheral blood were collected from each donor into EDTA-treated Vacutainer tubes. Ficoll-Paque density-gradient centrifugation was used to isolate PBMCs, with at least 6.5 million obtained per sample. Total RNA was extracted from PBMCs with Trizol reagent, with at least 6 micrograms obtained per sample. For every donor, flow cytometry on a PBMC aliquot measured the percentage of naive CD45RAhigh/CD27high T cells. Measured from the cysteine to the phenylalanine, the CDR3 is 16 residues long. The entry retains the CDR3 DNA only, 48 bases that are in frame from base 1. For CDR1 and CDR2, the germline V gene lists LGHNA and YNFKEQ. The V end gives up 3 bases and the J end 2 bases, leaving 8 bases in the junction not matched to a gene. The paper as a whole reports these results and caveats: A strong correlation was found between observed TCR beta diversity and the percentage of naive T cells measured by flow cytometry. Estimates of total diversity from one million sequenced T cells were regarded as lower bounds and underestimates. Conclusive comparison of naive and antigen-experienced compartments was prevented by the profiling of bulk unsorted PBMCs. As age increased, observed TCR beta diversity per million T cells dropped in a roughly linear way, and a significant reduction was already evident by age about 36. Donor CMV infection status was unknown, potentially confounding age-related changes in expanded clonotypes. The long-lived group showed more naive CD4+ T cells, fewer expanded clones and increased TCR diversity than the aged group, suggesting age selection.

This TCR came from a woman in her thirties in good health. Sequencing was performed on blood. The V gene is TRBV4-2 and the J gene is TRBJ2-5; the junction holds 8 bases that match TRBD2. The CDR3 protein sequence reads: CASSQGSGGRQETQYF. The DNA is as follows: TGTGCCAGCAGCCAGGGAAGCGGGGGCCGACAAGAGACCCAGTACTTC.